This is a list of T cell receptor beta chains from one sample in a study of cytomegalovirus exposure and HLA in healthy donors. Measured with immunoSEQ multiplex PCR; TCRdb has only the in-frame clones, and not every one. Altogether some 150,000 clones are present, 76% being singletons, with the ten largest covering about 1.8%. Sequencing was performed on PBMCs. These receptors all stem from a woman aged 40 to 50 in good health and CMV-seronegative. Both conserved end residues are part of each CDR3. A D gene is named only where the DNA matches it firmly. Part of the rows lack a size; the others show once, few, many or a class for expanded clones.

TRBD2	TRBV6-1	TRBJ2-7	.	TGTGCCAGCAGAGCCGGGGGGGCCGGATCCTACGAGCAGTACTTC	CASRAGGAGSYEQYF
.	TRBV4-2	TRBJ1-1	once	TGTGCCAGCAGCCAAGTAGCGGGGGACGCCTCCCCAAACACTGAAGCTTTCTTT	CASSQVAGDASPNTEAFF
TRBD2	TRBV7-2	TRBJ2-3	.	TGTGCCAGCAGCTTAGTCCTAACTAGCGGGAGAGGTGATACGCAGTATTTT	CASSLVLTSGRGDTQYF
.	TRBV2	TRBJ1-4	.	TGTGCCAGCATTTTAGGCGGTGAAAAACTGTTTTTT	CASILGGEKLFF
TRBD2	TRBV6-4	TRBJ2-1	few	TGTGCCAGCAGTGAGGCTAGCGGGGGGAATGAGCAGTTCTTC	CASSEASGGNEQFF
TRBD2	TRBV27	TRBJ2-7	once	TGTGCCAGCAGCCTCATACTAGCGGGAGGAGCCTACGAGCAGTACTTC	CASSLILAGGAYEQYF
TRBD1	TRBV28	TRBJ2-7	.	TGTGCCAGCAGCCTAGGACAGGGGGTATCCTACGAGCAGTACTTC	CASSLGQGVSYEQYF
.	TRBV6-1	TRBJ1-1	.	TGTGCCAGCAGTGTTACAGGGTCGAACACTGAAGCTTTCTTT	CASSVTGSNTEAFF
.	TRBV20-1	TRBJ1-2	.	TGCAGTGCTAGGCCGGGTCCAACTTTC	CSARPGPTF
.	TRBV5-8	TRBJ1-5	few	TGTGCCAGCAGCTTGGACCAGGGGACGTATCAGCCCCAGCATTTT	CASSLDQGTYQPQHF
.	TRBV28	TRBJ2-7	.	TGTGCCAGCAGAGAAACATACGAGCAGTACTTC	CASRETYEQYF
TRBD2	TRBV7-8	TRBJ2-7	many	TGTGCCAGCAGCTTAGAGCTCGCTAGCGGCGAGCAGTACTTC	CASSLELASGEQYF
.	TRBV6-1	TRBJ1-1	.	TGTGCCAGCAGTGTTCTTGGAGGGCTCGACACTGAAGCTTTCTTT	CASSVLGGLDTEAFF
TRBD2	TRBV7-2	TRBJ2-1	.	TGTGCCAGCAGCTCCGCTAGCGGGAGGTGGAATGAGCAGTTCTTC	CASSSASGRWNEQFF
TRBD2	TRBV7-9	TRBJ2-1	.	TGTTCCAGCAGCCAAATAGGACTAGCGGGAGGCGGGGTTGATGAGCAGTTCTTC	CSSSQIGLAGGGVDEQFF
.	TRBV11-3	TRBJ2-1	few	TGTGCCAGCAGCTTAGATCAGGGCGGGACCAGCTCCTACAATGAGCAGTTCTTC	CASSLDQGGTSSYNEQFF
TRBD1	TRBV4-1	TRBJ1-1	.	TGCGCCAGCAGCCAAGAGGGGGAAGGACAGGAGAACACTGAAGCTTTCTTT	CASSQEGEGQENTEAFF
.	TRBV5-4	TRBJ1-1	.	TGTGCCAGCAGCTCCCCAGCGACAGGACGATCGAACACTGAAGCTTTCTTT	CASSSPATGRSNTEAFF
TRBD2	TRBV19	TRBJ2-7	.	TGTGCCAGTAGTGCTAGCGGGAGTAGCTACGAGCAGTACTTC	CASSASGSSYEQYF
.	TRBV18	TRBJ1-1	.	TGTGCCAGCTCACCAAACGAACAGGGTGGAAACACTGAAGCTTTCTTT	CASSPNEQGGNTEAFF
.	TRBV7-9	TRBJ1-5	.	TGTGCCAGCAGCTTGGCAGGGGACCGGCCCCAGCATTTT	CASSLAGDRPQHF
.	TRBV30	TRBJ1-2	.	TGTGCCTGGAGTGTACGGGGGGTCATCTATGGCTACACCTTC	CAWSVRGVIYGYTF
.	TRBV6-1	TRBJ2-6	few	TGTGCCAGTGGACAGACCTTAGGAGGGGCCAACGTCCTGACTTTC	CASGQTLGGANVLTF
TRBD1	TRBV19	TRBJ1-5	once	TGTGCCAGTAGTATCCGAGGGGGCATCGCTCAGCCCCAGCATTTT	CASSIRGGIAQPQHF
.	TRBV5-4	TRBJ1-1	.	TGTGCCAGCAAACCGCAGGGGAAGGTGGACACTGAAGCTTTCTTT	CASKPQGKVDTEAFF
.	TRBV5-4	TRBJ2-6	.	TGTGCCGGCAGCCAACAGGGCCCGACAGGGGCCAACGTCCTGACTTTC	CAGSQQGPTGANVLTF
.	TRBV6-5	TRBJ2-5	once	TGTGCCAGCAGTCGGACAGTCCAAGAGACCCAGTACTTC	CASSRTVQETQYF
.	TRBV6-4	TRBJ1-5	few	TGTGCCAGCGGACGGACACCGAGGCCGGGCAATCAGCCCCAGCATTTT	CASGRTPRPGNQPQHF
TRBD2	TRBV2	TRBJ2-3	once	TGTGCCAGCAGCACTCTTACTAGCGGGACCCGGCGGGATACGCAGTATTTT	CASSTLTSGTRRDTQYF
.	TRBV6-5	TRBJ1-5	.	TGTGCCAGCAGTGAGGCCAATCGGGTTCAGCCCCAGCATTTT	CASSEANRVQPQHF
.	TRBV11-3	TRBJ2-1	few	TGTGCCAGCAGCTTAGATCAGGGGGGCTCCAGCTCCTACAATGAGCAGTTCTTC	CASSLDQGGSSSYNEQFF
.	TRBV5-1	TRBJ1-1	.	TGCGCCAGCAGCGTACAGGGTTCGGGGAACACTGAAGCTTTCTTT	CASSVQGSGNTEAFF
TRBD2	TRBV5-1	TRBJ2-7	.	TGCGCCAGTGGGGAGGGCTACGAGCAGTACTTC	CASGEGYEQYF
TRBD2	TRBV5-4	TRBJ2-7	.	TGTGCCAGCAGCTCCAGCGGGAGCACCTACGAGCAGTACTTC	CASSSSGSTYEQYF
TRBD2	TRBV2	TRBJ2-3	.	TGTGCCAGCAGTGAAGGGGCGGGGGGGCCAGGCACAGATACGCAGTATTTT	CASSEGAGGPGTDTQYF
TRBD1	TRBV29-1	TRBJ1-4	.	TGCAGCGTTGAGGGGGGACAGGACCAAAAACTGTTTTTT	CSVEGGQDQKLFF
.	TRBV19	TRBJ1-6	.	TGTGCCAGTAGCGGGTCCTATAATTCACCCCTCCACTTT	CASSGSYNSPLHF
TRBD2	TRBV14	TRBJ2-3	.	TGTGCCAGCAGCCAAGGTTTGACTAGCGGGAGGGAAGATACGCAGTATTTT	CASSQGLTSGREDTQYF
.	TRBV27	TRBJ2-7	few	TGTGCCAGCACCTCAGGGCACGAGCAGTACTTC	CASTSGHEQYF
TRBD1	TRBV19	TRBJ2-3	.	TGTGCCAGTAGTATAGGGGGGACAGGGGATTTAGTGAGAGATACGCAGTATTTT	CASSIGGTGDLVRDTQYF
TRBD1	TRBV7-9	TRBJ1-2	.	TGTGCCAGCAGCTTAGTAGGGGGCGAAGGCTCCTATGGCTACACCTTC	CASSLVGGEGSYGYTF
TRBD2	TRBV6-5	TRBJ2-1	.	TGTGCCAGCAGCTGGTCGGGGGGGCCCTACAATGAGCGGTTCTTC	CASSWSGGPYNERFF
TRBD1	TRBV7-9	TRBJ1-4	.	TGTGCCAGCAGACCCACAGGGGACGCTGAAAAACTGTTTTTT	CASRPTGDAEKLFF
.	TRBV6-1	TRBJ1-1	once	TGTGCCAGCAGTGGCGGGTGGGAGGACACTGAAGCTTTCTTT	CASSGGWEDTEAFF
TRBD2	TRBV10-1	TRBJ2-7	.	TGCGCCAGCAGTGGAGCGGGGCCTCTCCGGCAGTACTTC	CASSGAGPLRQYF
.	TRBV2	TRBJ1-1	.	TGTGCCAGCAGTGTGTATAGGGAGGGCACTGAAGCTTTCTTT	CASSVYREGTEAFF
.	TRBV7-2	TRBJ1-2	.	TGTGCCAGCAGCTTATATTTGGGAGGGAAGGATGGCTACACCTTC	CASSLYLGGKDGYTF
TRBD2	TRBV30	TRBJ2-7	few	TGTGCCTGGAGTGTGGCTAGCGGAGCCTACGAGCAGTACTTC	CAWSVASGAYEQYF
.	TRBV19	TRBJ1-4	.	TGTGCCAGTAGTACAGGACAGTTCGTTAATGAAAAACTGTTTTTT	CASSTGQFVNEKLFF